Detailed here is one T cell receptor (beta chain). Other DNA sequences within the sample encode an identical CDR3. This sample is part of a study of shared clonotypes between healthy human individuals. Some clones are missing from TCRdb's copy, which holds only in-frame ones; the method was immunoSEQ multiplex PCR. The sample gives approximately 1,000,000 clones, roughly 80% of which show up once; 0.89% is in the top ten. The ends were cut back, 0 bases at V and 0 bases at J, with 10 bases in the middle. The CDR3 has 15 amino acids. Germline CDR1 and CDR2: SGHRS and YFSETQ. Sequenced material: memory CD4+ T cells from PBMCs. The subset was: CD45RA-negative fraction. The rearrangement links TRBV5-1 to TRBJ2-7; tentative D call: TRBD2 (6 bases). This TCR derives from a man in his late teens or twenties in good health. Some clones in this sample may be carry-over from other donors' samples. CDR3 loop: CASSLGSGVSYEQYF. The CDR3 region has the DNA TGCGCCAGCAGCTTGGGGTCGGGGGTCTCCTACGAGCAGTACTTC. The full variable domain, completed using reference TRBV5-1 and TRBJ2-7, is KAGVTQTPRYLIKTRGQQVTLSCSPISGHRSVSWYQQTPGQGLQFLFEYFSETQRNKGNFPGRFSGRQFSNSRSEMNVSTLELGDSALYLCASSLGSGVSYEQYFGPGTRLTVT.